Shown below are 31 T cell receptor beta chains from a single sample sequenced in a study of PD-1 blockade in classical Hodgkin lymphoma. Method: immunoSEQ multiplex PCR; TCRdb's copy keeps in-frame clones and lacks some. The sample shows about 97,000 clones, roughly 83% of them seen only once. Each patient experienced a relapse that followed autologous stem cell transplantation, and brentuximab vedotin exposure varied. Here the sequenced sample was peripheral blood mononuclear cells (PBMCs), taken at baseline. Receptor source: a human donor with classical Hodgkin lymphoma.

This chain uses TRBV30 with TRBJ1-3; 7 bases match TRBD1. Germline CDR1 GTSNPN, CDR2 SVGIG (reference sequence). The CDR3 runs to 14 residues. J lost 9 bases, V lost 0 bases, and 8 bases had no gene match. DNA for the CDR3: TGTGCCTGGAGTGTACTAACAGGGGCAGGCACCATATATTTT. Translating gives CAWSVLTGAGTIYF.

The V call is TRBV6-1, the J call TRBJ2-5; TRBD2 aligns across 9 bases. The DNA end is a closer match to TRBJ2-7, so the J assignment may be wrong. CDR3 length: 16 residues. Germline V gene sequence: CDR1 MNHNS, CDR2 SASEGT. The CDR3 reads CASSEGTSAINYEQYF. CDR3 in DNA: TGTGCCAGCAGTGAAGGGACTAGCGCAATAAACTACGAGCAGTACTTC.

This clone occurred a few times. This sequence joins TRBV7-2 and TRBJ1-3, with D perhaps TRBD1 (6 bases). The CDR3 totals 13 residues. Germline V CDR1 and CDR2: SGHTA, FQGNSA. The V and J ends lost 10 bases and 4 bases respectively, with 14 bases between them. The CDR3, as DNA: TGTGCCACCGCCTCCGGGGGCGGAAACACCATATATTTT. Amino acid sequence: CATASGGGNTIYF.

Here the CDR3 reads CASSRGQGKSGRVLNEQFF. CDR3 coding DNA: TGTGCCAGCAGCCGCGGACAGGGGAAAAGCGGGAGAGTTCTCAATGAGCAGTTCTTC. V and J are TRBV5-6 and TRBJ2-1; the D gene is possibly TRBD1 (9 bases). Germline lookup yields CDR1 SGHDT and CDR2 YYEEEE. CDR3 length equals 19 residues. Trimming took off 4 bases at V and 6 bases at J, with 29 bases between the two ends. The full variable domain, in which reference TRBV5-6 and TRBJ2-1 provide the parts outside the CDR3, is DAGVTQSPTHLIKTRGQQVTLRCSPKSGHDTVSWYQQALGQGPQFIFQYYEEEERQRGNFPDRFSGHQFPNYSSELNVNALLLGDSALYLCASSRGQGKSGRVLNEQFFGPGTRLTVL.

J is TRBJ1-1 and V is TRBV5-1; TRBD1 aligns across 8 bases. Germline V gene lookup returns CDR1 SGHRS and CDR2 YFSETQ. V dropped 4 bases and J dropped 5; count of bases not matched to a gene: 7. This CDR3 is built from 14 residues. The CDR3 sequence: CASSIVDRETEAFF. In DNA form, the CDR3 reads TGCGCCAGCAGCATAGTGGACAGGGAGACTGAAGCTTTCTTT. Together with reference TRBV5-1 and TRBJ1-1, the CDR3 gives the full variable domain: KAGVTQTPRYLIKTRGQQVTLSCSPISGHRSVSWYQQTPGQGLQFLFEYFSETQRNKGNFPGRFSGRQFSNSRSEMNVSTLELGDSALYLCASSIVDRETEAFFGQGTRLTVV.

V gene TRBV6-4 combines with J gene TRBJ2-2, with TRBD2 matching over 9 bases. The CDR3 consists of 14 residues. Germline CDR1 is MRHNA and CDR2 is SNTAGT. J lost 6 bases, V lost 6 bases, and 5 bases had no gene match. The CDR3 loop reads CASSRLAVPGELFF. The CDR3 bases are TGTGCCAGCAGCAGACTAGCGGTCCCCGGGGAGCTGTTTTTT.

The rearrangement links TRBV7-8 to TRBJ2-3; D is unresolved. V was pared by 2 bases and J by 0 bases, with 9 bases between. CDR3 length equals 15 residues. Germline V gene sequence: CDR1 SGHVS, CDR2 FQNEAQ. The CDR3 nucleotides are TGTGCCAGCAGCTTATATCGAGTCAGCACAGATACGCAGTATTTT. It encodes CASSLYRVSTDTQYF. Based on the CDR3 plus reference TRBV7-8 and TRBJ2-3, the full variable domain is GAGVSQSPRYKVAKRGQDVALRCDPISGHVSLFWYQQALGQGPEFLTYFQNEAQLDKSGLPSDRFFAERPEGSVSTLKIQRTQQEDSAVYLCASSLYRVSTDTQYFGPGTRLTVL.

The chain couples TRBV7-9 to TRBJ1-4; D uncertain. CDR3 length equals 13 residues. Germline V gene lookup returns CDR1 SEHNR and CDR2 FQNEAQ (reference sequence). Trimming shortened V by 5 bases and J by 3 bases, and 7 bases separated the two germline ends. In DNA, the CDR3 is TGTGCCAGCAGCCGCGGCCCTAATGAAAAACTGTTTTTT. Encoded protein: CASSRGPNEKLFF.

The V call is TRBV7-7, the J call TRBJ1-1; TRBD1 matches 8 bases. CDR1 SSHAT and CDR2 FNYEAQ come from the germline V gene (reference sequence). This CDR3 contains 15 residues. With 5 bases clipped from V and 3 bases from J, the junction kept 8 bases outside the gene matches. The CDR3 bases are TGTGCCAGCAGCCCAATTGACAGGGGTTACACTGAAGCTTTCTTT. It specifies CASSPIDRGYTEAFF.

This rearrangement joins TRBV7-2 to TRBJ2-1; D is unresolved. CDR3 length: 13 residues. Trimming removed 2 bases at V and 6 bases at J, with 8 bases between. Germline V gene lookup returns CDR1 SGHTA and CDR2 FQGNSA. The CDR3 is CASSLWFGNEQFF. The DNA of the CDR3 is TGTGCCAGCAGCTTATGGTTTGGCAATGAGCAGTTCTTC.

This clone was seen once. This chain connects TRBV28 to TRBJ1-5, with D perhaps matching TRBD1 (5 bases). CDR1 is MDHEN and CDR2 is SYDVKM in the germline V gene. V lost 9 bases, J lost 1 base, and 13 bases lay in between. The CDR3 contains 14 residues. CDR3 nucleotide sequence: TGTGCCAGTGGCCGGGGGGAAAGCAATCAGCCCCAGCATTTT. It is translated as CASGRGESNQPQHF.

V and J are TRBV7-2 and TRBJ2-5; D tentatively reads TRBD1 or TRBD2 (5 bases each). Germline-derived CDR1 and CDR2 are SGHTA and FQGNSA. V was trimmed by 5 bases and J by 2 bases, leaving 12 bases between them. CDR3 size: 14 residues. CDR3 loop: CASSRTGLQETQYF. Written as DNA, the CDR3 is TGTGCCAGCAGCAGAACGGGGCTACAAGAGACCCAGTACTTC.

This chain uses TRBV10-3 with TRBJ1-2; D ambiguous. V was clipped by 0 bases and J by 5 bases, with 25 bases between them. The CDR3 runs to 19 residues. Looked up from germline, CDR1 is ENHRY and CDR2 is SYGVKD. The CDR3 spells CAISESKSGFGQAPYGYTF. The DNA for the CDR3 is TGTGCCATCAGTGAGTCGAAATCCGGGTTCGGCCAGGCCCCATATGGCTACACCTTC.

The rearrangement joins TRBV7-3 to TRBJ2-3; D gene uncertain. Germline CDR1 and CDR2: SGHTA and FQGTGA. The V and J ends lost 0 bases and 2 bases respectively, with 6 bases between them. This CDR3 has 14 amino acids. The CDR3 region is CASSLTGPTDTQYF. CDR3 in DNA: TGTGCCAGCAGCTTAACCGGGCCCACAGATACGCAGTATTTT.

This chain joins TRBV6-6 and TRBJ1-1; a possible D gene is TRBD1 (5 bases). The CDR3 loop spans 14 amino acids. The germline V gene encodes CDR1 MNHNY and CDR2 SVGAGI (reference sequence). Trimming stripped 0 bases from V and 1 base from J, with 6 bases between. The CDR3 reads CASSYSGGNTEAFF. The CDR3 nucleotides are TGTGCCAGCAGTTACTCGGGGGGGAACACTGAAGCTTTCTTT.

This clone has more than one count but fewer than ten. V and J are TRBV18 and TRBJ2-2; possibly TRBD1 for D (6 bases). Germline V gene data show CDR1 as KGHSH and CDR2 as LQKENI. Trimming stripped 4 bases from V and 7 bases from J, with 16 bases between. The CDR3 spans 15 residues. The CDR3 sequence: CASSLTGSSDGELFF. The DNA for the CDR3 is TGTGCCAGCTCACTGACAGGTTCTTCGGACGGGGAGCTGTTTTTT. Combining the CDR3 with reference TRBV18 and TRBJ2-2 gives the whole variable domain NAGVMQNPRHLVRRRGQEARLRCSPMKGHSHVYWYRQLPEEGLKFMVYLQKENIIDESGMPKERFSAEFPKEGPSILRIQQVVRGDSAAYFCASSLTGSSDGELFFGEGSRLTVL.

The chain is built from TRBV18 and TRBJ2-7; the D gene could be TRBD1 or TRBD2 (7 bases each). V was clipped by 2 bases and J by 4 bases, with 12 bases between them. The germline CDR1 and CDR2 sequences are KGHSH and LQKENI. The CDR3 contains 14 residues. The CDR3 is CASSPYQGGYEQYF. The CDR3 DNA reads as TGTGCCAGCTCACCATACCAGGGGGGGTACGAGCAGTACTTC.

The chain joins TRBV25-1 to TRBJ2-1; TRBD2 matches at 9 bases. This CDR3 is built from 16 residues. Germline V gene lookup returns CDR1 MGHDK and CDR2 SYGVNS. V was pared by 1 base and J by 15 bases, with 16 bases of the junction left unmatched. CDR3 loop: CASSESLPGLAPGLFF. The CDR3, as DNA: TGTGCCAGCAGTGAATCTCTCCCGGGACTAGCCCCGGGGTTGTTCTTC.

V usage is TRBV9 and J usage is TRBJ2-3, with D unresolved. Trimming took 0 bases from V and 2 from J, leaving 13 bases between them. Germline values: CDR1 SGDLS, CDR2 YYNGEE. The CDR3 covers 16 residues. CDR3 protein: CASSVALGSYTDTQYF. The CDR3 DNA reads TGTGCCAGCAGCGTAGCTCTCGGGTCATACACAGATACGCAGTATTTT. Full variable domain (missing parts from reference TRBV9 and TRBJ2-3): DSGVTQTPKHLITATGQRVTLRCSPRSGDLSVYWYQQSLDQGLQFLIQYYNGEERAKGNILERFSAQQFPDLHSELNLSSLELGDSALYFCASSVALGSYTDTQYFGPGTRLTVL.

This clone has a handful of counts. The chain has TRBV6-1 and TRBJ2-1, with a tentative D call TRBD2 (5 bases). Germline lookup yields CDR1 MNHNS and CDR2 SASEGT. V shed 9 bases and J shed 5 bases, with 17 bases lying between them. This CDR3 comprises 14 residues. The CDR3 nucleotides are TGTGCCAGTCGGCTAGCACAAAGAGACAATGAGCAGTTCTTC. Amino acid sequence: CASRLAQRDNEQFF.

On this clone: This sample includes further DNA sequences coding for the same CDR3. The genes are TRBV11-3 and TRBJ1-1; D is unclear. The CDR3 has 13 amino acids. Per germline, CDR1 SGHNT and CDR2 YENEEA. Trimming left V 1 base short and J 1 base short, with 4 bases between. The CDR3 loop reads CASSLGGNTEAFF. The CDR3 nucleotides are TGTGCCAGCAGCTTAGGGGGGAACACTGAAGCTTTCTTT.

The table lists this clone with a count of one. V usage is TRBV7-9 and J usage is TRBJ2-3; TRBD1 might be the D (6 bases). The CDR3 totals 13 residues. V shed 3 bases and J shed 3 bases, with 7 bases lying between them. Germline V gene data show CDR1 as SEHNR and CDR2 as FQNEAQ (reference sequence). The CDR3 protein is CASSFQGTDTQYF. CDR3 sequence (DNA): TGTGCCAGCAGCTTCCAGGGGACAGATACGCAGTATTTT.

V is TRBV5-1 and J is TRBJ2-7; the match to TRBD1 covers 11 bases. Germline V lookup: CDR1 SGHRS, CDR2 YFSETQ. The CDR3 loop spans 15 amino acids. The trim removed 0 bases at V and 6 bases at J, leaving 5 bases unmatched. The DNA of the CDR3 is TGCGCCAGCAGCTTGGAGGGGACAGGGGGTACCGAGCAGTACTTC. Translated, it gives CASSLEGTGGTEQYF.

This clone was seen more than once but under ten times. J is TRBJ1-2 and V is TRBV10-3; the match to TRBD1 covers 8 bases. Germline V CDR1 and CDR2: ENHRY, SYGVKD. V lost 10 bases, J lost 7 bases, and 5 bases stayed unmatched. The CDR3 runs 11 residues. The DNA of the CDR3 is TGTGCCACCCGGACAGGGTCTGGCTACACCTTC. It yields the protein CATRTGSGYTF.

The genes are TRBV20-1 and TRBJ2-7; D call uncertain. Per the germline V gene, CDR1 is DFQATT and CDR2 is SNEGSKA (reference sequence). This CDR3 comprises 10 residues. The V end was cut by 5 bases, the J end by 2 bases, with 4 bases between. The CDR3 DNA follows: TGCAGTGCTGGGACCTACGAGCAGTACTTC. Encoded protein: CSAGTYEQYF.

The genes are TRBV2 and TRBJ2-3; tentatively, D is TRBD2 (5 bases). This CDR3 is 15 amino acids long. Germline CDR1 and CDR2: SNHLY and FYNNEI. Trimming removed 2 bases from V and 3 bases from J, with 12 bases in between. This CDR3 is CASSELTGGTDTQYF. DNA of the CDR3: TGTGCCAGCAGTGAATTGACGGGCGGGACAGATACGCAGTATTTT.

The table lists this clone with a count of one. V and J are TRBV11-2 and TRBJ2-7; 10 bases agree with TRBD2. Germline trimming cut 0 bases from V and 5 bases from J; bases unmatched to any gene: 4. This CDR3 comprises 15 residues. The germline V gene has CDR1 SGHAT and CDR2 FQNNGV. For the CDR3, the DNA is TGTGCCAGCAGCTTAGAGCTAGCGGGAGTGCACGAGCAGTACTTC. Translating it yields CASSLELAGVHEQYF.

V is TRBV5-8 and J is TRBJ1-5, with D perhaps TRBD1 (6 bases). The CDR3 length is 15 residues. The V end was cut by 4 bases, the J end by 0 bases, with 11 bases between. CDR1 and CDR2 from the germline V gene are SGHTS and YDEGEE. CDR3 nucleotide sequence: TGTGCCAGCAGCCTTAGACAGGATAGCAATCAGCCCCAGCATTTT. Protein product: CASSLRQDSNQPQHF.

The chain has TRBV15 and TRBJ1-5; D ambiguous. CDR1 and CDR2 from the germline V gene are LNHNV and YYDKDF (reference sequence). The ends were cut back, 0 bases at V and 3 bases at J, with 3 bases in the middle. This CDR3 is built from 13 residues. The DNA of the CDR3 is TGTGCCACCAGCAGAGATCCCAATCAGCCCCAGCATTTT. Translating gives CATSRDPNQPQHF.

There are a few counts of this clone. The rearrangement links TRBV25-1 to TRBJ1-4; D is unresolved. Germline CDR1 is MGHDK and CDR2 is SYGVNS. This CDR3 has 14 amino acids. V was clipped by 5 bases and J by 7 bases, with 14 bases between them. The CDR3 sequence is CASSPPGISEKLFF. CDR3 bases: TGTGCCAGCAGTCCTCCCGGGATTAGTGAAAAACTGTTTTTT. Full variable domain (remainder filled in from reference TRBV25-1 and TRBJ1-4): EADIYQTPRYLVIGTGKKITLECSQTMGHDKMYWYQQDPGMELHLIHYSYGVNSTEKGDLSSESTVSRIRTEHFPLTLESARPSHTSQYLCASSPPGISEKLFFGSGTQLSVL.

The genes are TRBV10-3 and TRBJ1-1, with D maybe TRBD1 (5 bases). Germline lookup yields CDR1 ENHRY and CDR2 SYGVKD. V lost 5 bases and J 7 bases, leaving 8 bases between the germline ends. This CDR3 has 11 amino acids. The DNA of the CDR3 is TGTGCCATCAGTTGGGACGGTGAAGCTTTCTTT. It translates to CAISWDGEAFF.